This T cell receptor (beta chain) was obtained from a study of OX40 agonist ivuxolimab in advanced cancers. Assay: immunoSEQ multiplex PCR; the TCRdb copy retains only in-frame clones and omits some. The table includes approximately 90,000 clones, approximately 85% detected once. The trim removed 5 bases at V and 5 bases at J, leaving 8 bases unmatched. The CDR3 extends over 16 amino acids. From germline, CDR1 is SGHTA and CDR2 FQGTGA. The origin of this receptor is an adult with an advanced solid tumor such as melanoma, head and neck, liver or kidney cancer. The sample was CD4+ or CD8+ T cells sorted from blood, taken in a trial of the OX40 agonist ivuxolimab. The chain couples TRBV7-3 to TRBJ2-5; TRBD2 matches at 13 bases. CDR3 residues: CASSPGGLAGLETQYF. CDR3 in DNA: TGTGCCAGCAGCCCAGGGGGACTAGCGGGACTGGAGACCCAGTACTTC.